The clone carrying this TCR beta chain occurred many times. These data belong to a study of T cells in Graves' hyperthyroidism and ophthalmopathy. The CDR3 length is 12 residues. Per germline, CDR1 SGHTA and CDR2 FQGNSA. The V and J ends lost 5 bases and 10 bases respectively, with 12 bases between them. RNA transcripts served as the template for amplifying TCR beta CDR3 regions. First-round RT-PCR of the TCR CDR3 relied on the HTBI primer set. TCRdb processed the multiplex PCR reads anew with MiXCR; each CDR3 protein has one entry. The sample holds around 300,000 distinct CDR3 sequences, about an eighth seen once. Those with hyperthyroidism were 18 to 65 years old, newly diagnosed, and ill for under 2 months.

This TCR was recovered from a woman in her 30s with Graves' hyperthyroidism that later progressed to Graves' ophthalmopathy. This chain connects TRBV7-2 to TRBJ2-1; D uncertain. The sample taken for sequencing was blood. This CDR3 reads CASSDLLAEQFF. CDR3 bases: TGTGCCAGCAGCGACCTACTTGCGGAGCAGTTCTTC.